One and the same sample provided the 25 T cell receptor beta chains below, sequenced in a study of cytomegalovirus exposure and HLA in healthy donors. Primers: 60 Vbeta forward and 13 Jbeta reverse. Sequencing was performed with immunoSEQ multiplex PCR; in TCRdb, only in-frame clones are kept and a portion is missing. The sample includes about 140,000 clones, less than 85% seen only once; the top ten take approximately 1.5%. The material sequenced was PBMCs. These receptors all stem from a man aged 40-55 years in good health and CMV-seronegative.

This clone was seen only once. J is TRBJ1-3 and V is TRBV6-1, with D possibly TRBD1 on 5 matching bases. This CDR3 has 15 residues. Trimming took 2 bases from V and 3 from J, leaving 11 bases between them. The germline V gene has CDR1 MNHNS and CDR2 SASEGT. CDR3 in amino acids: CASSELAGFGNTIYF. For the CDR3, the DNA is TGTGCCAGCAGTGAACTTGCAGGGTTTGGAAACACCATATATTTT.

The J gene is TRBJ1-5, the V gene TRBV28, with TRBD1 as a possible D gene (5 bases). The CDR3 loop spans 15 amino acids. The ends were cut back, 3 bases at V and 7 bases at J, with 16 bases in the middle. Germline V gives CDR1 MDHEN, CDR2 SYDVKM. The CDR3 sequence: CASSLSRAGIQPQHF. CDR3 coding DNA: TGTGCCAGCAGTTTGAGCAGGGCAGGTATCCAGCCCCAGCATTTT.

This chain uses TRBV4-3 with TRBJ2-2; D may be TRBD2 (6 bases). The CDR3 has 16 residues. In germline, CDR1 is LGHNA, CDR2 YSLEER. V was trimmed by 0 bases and J by 3 bases, leaving 11 bases between them. For the CDR3, the DNA is TGCGCCAGCAGCCAAGATCCCGGGAGTGACACCGGGGAGCTGTTTTTT. Residues: CASSQDPGSDTGELFF.

The gene calls are TRBV6-6 and TRBJ1-2; 11 bases line up with TRBD1. The CDR3 runs to 15 residues. Germline V gene lookup returns CDR1 MNHNY and CDR2 SVGAGI (reference sequence). Trimming at V came to 6 bases and at J to 6 bases, leaving 9 bases not matched to a gene. The CDR3 coding sequence is TGTGCCAGCAGACAACATCCGGGACAGGGGGATGGCTACACCTTC. Translating gives CASRQHPGQGDGYTF.

The rearrangement uses TRBV1 and TRBJ2-7; the D call of TRBD1 is as the table states it, not checked on the DNA. TRBV1 is a known pseudogene. The CDR3 is made up of 11 amino acids. The CDR3 spells CTSIRAYEQYF. The CDR3 region has the DNA TGCACCAGTATCAGGGCGTACGAGCAGTACTTC.

This clone was picked up one time. The J gene is TRBJ2-2, the V gene TRBV6-5; D is uncertain. The CDR3 sequence is 15 residues long. Deletions cut 5 bases from V and 0 bases from J, with 10 bases between. Germline CDR1 reads MNHEY; CDR2 reads SVGAGI. The CDR3 here is CASSQQVPNTGELFF. CDR3 sequence (DNA): TGTGCCAGCAGTCAGCAGGTGCCGAACACCGGGGAGCTGTTTTTT.

The V call is TRBV10-2, the J call TRBJ2-7; 9 positions agree with TRBD1. The germline V gene encodes CDR1 WSHSY and CDR2 SAAADI. The CDR3 totals 16 residues. J gave up 6 bases and V 3 bases, and 12 bases lay outside the gene matches. In DNA form, the CDR3 reads TGCGCCAGCAGTGAAGGTGGGGGGACAGGGCTCTTCGAGCAGTACTTC. Its translation: CASSEGGGTGLFEQYF.

This clone has more than one count but fewer than ten. The chain links TRBV7-9 to TRBJ2-5; maybe TRBD2 (6 bases). V was trimmed by 5 bases and J by 5 bases, leaving 18 bases between them. Germline-derived CDR1 and CDR2 are SEHNR and FQNEAQ (reference sequence). The CDR3 runs 15 residues. CDR3 nucleotides: TGTGCCAGCAGCCACGGGAGTGGGGCCGAGGAGACCCAGTACTTC. Its translation: CASSHGSGAEETQYF. The full variable domain, completed using reference TRBV7-9 and TRBJ2-5, is DTGVSQNPRHKITKRGQNVTFRCDPISEHNRLYWYRQTLGQGPEFLTYFQNEAQLEKSRLLSDRFSAERPKGSFSTLEIQRTEQGDSAMYLCASSHGSGAEETQYFGPGTRLLVL.

This chain joins TRBV28 and TRBJ2-7, with 7 positions matching TRBD1. With V trimmed by 3 bases and J by 0 bases, 5 bases remained unmatched. This CDR3 comprises 15 residues. Germline CDR1 reads MDHEN; CDR2 reads SYDVKM. The CDR3 loop is CASSLGTVSSYEQYF. In nucleotides, the CDR3 is TGTGCCAGCAGTTTGGGGACAGTTAGCTCCTACGAGCAGTACTTC.

CDR3 in amino acids: CASRGQVNSPLHF. CDR3 bases: TGTGCCAGCAGGGGACAGGTGAATTCACCCCTCCACTTT. The rearrangement uses TRBV2 and TRBJ1-6, with TRBD1 identical over 8 bases. The CDR3 is made up of 13 amino acids. Germline V gene lookup returns CDR1 SNHLY and CDR2 FYNNEI. Unmatched junction bases numbered 2, after V lost 6 bases and J lost 7 bases.

This chain joins TRBV15 and TRBJ1-1; D gene unclear. This CDR3 has 15 residues. Per the germline V gene, CDR1 is LNHNV and CDR2 is YYDKDF (reference sequence). With 0 bases removed from V and 0 bases from J, the gap between germline ends came to 8 bases. The CDR3 region is CATSRDMGVNTEAFF. The CDR3 nucleotides read TGTGCCACCAGCAGAGATATGGGCGTGAACACTGAAGCTTTCTTT.

V gene TRBV5-1 combines with J gene TRBJ1-1, with D hard to call. Trimming pared 2 bases from V and 1 base from J, leaving 15 bases between. The CDR3 totals 16 residues. The germline CDR1 and CDR2 sequences are SGHRS and YFSETQ. CDR3 coding DNA: TGCGCCAGCAGCTTACAGCCAACTGGAAGGAACACTGAAGCTTTCTTT. Residues: CASSLQPTGRNTEAFF.

The rearrangement joins TRBV25-1 to TRBJ2-5; weak D call: TRBD2 (6 bases). The DNA matches TRBJ2-7 better at its end, which makes the J call doubtful. This CDR3 is 13 amino acids long. Germline assignment: CDR1 MGHDK and CDR2 SYGVNS. CDR3 residues: CASWGGEEYEQYF. The CDR3 region has the DNA TGTGCCAGCTGGGGCGGGGAGGAGTACGAGCAGTACTTC.

The gene calls are TRBV2 and TRBJ2-1; D gene ambiguous. Looked up from germline, CDR1 is SNHLY and CDR2 is FYNNEI. V lost 6 bases and J 6 bases, leaving 15 bases between the germline ends. This CDR3 is 14 amino acids long. The CDR3 region is CASRVLLSGNEQFF. Written as DNA, the CDR3 is TGTGCCAGCAGAGTCCTTTTATCCGGCAATGAGCAGTTCTTC.

This chain connects TRBV10-3 to TRBJ1-1; 8 bases fit TRBD1. The CDR3 is 14 residues long. CDR1 and CDR2 (germline): ENHRY, SYGVKD. Trimming took 3 bases from V and 2 from J; bases not matched to a gene: 2. CDR3 sequence: CAISDRGLNTEAFF. For the CDR3, the DNA is TGTGCCATCAGTGACAGGGGGCTAAACACTGAAGCTTTCTTT.

This clone has a handful of counts. Different DNA sequences within this sample yield the same CDR3. The chain joins TRBV4-3 to TRBJ1-1, with D possibly matching TRBD1 (6 bases). Germline lookup yields CDR1 LGHNA and CDR2 YSLEER. V lost 1 base, J lost 4 bases, and 7 bases lay in between. This CDR3 has 13 amino acids. CDR3 sequence: CASSQGRGTEAFF. The CDR3 nucleotides are TGCGCCAGCAGCCAAGGCAGGGGCACTGAAGCTTTCTTT.

The CDR3 DNA is TGCGCCAGCAGCCAAGTCAATAGTGGGAGCTACGAGCAGTACTTC. This codes for CASSQVNSGSYEQYF. The genes are TRBV4-1 and TRBJ2-7; possibly TRBD2 for D (5 bases). The ends were cut back, 1 base at V and 3 bases at J, with 13 bases in the middle. CDR3 length equals 15 residues. Germline V gene lookup returns CDR1 MGHRA and CDR2 YSYEKL.

V gene TRBV29-1 combines with J gene TRBJ2-3; the D is unclear. The germline V gene encodes CDR1 SQVTM and CDR2 ANQGSEA. Trimming cost V 4 bases and J 0 bases, with 8 bases left between them. The CDR3 sequence is 13 residues long. CDR3 DNA sequence: TGCAGCGTTGTGGCAAGTAGCACAGATACGCAGTATTTT. It yields the protein CSVVASSTDTQYF.

The chain links TRBV18 to TRBJ2-7; possibly TRBD2 for D (6 bases). Germline values: CDR1 KGHSH, CDR2 LQKENI. Deletions cut 3 bases from V and 2 bases from J, with 14 bases between. This CDR3 contains 15 residues. The CDR3 reads CASSPLGSGTYEQYF. The CDR3 DNA reads as TGTGCCAGCTCACCCTTGGGTAGCGGTACCTACGAGCAGTACTTC. The full variable domain, completed using reference TRBV18 and TRBJ2-7, is NAGVMQNPRHLVRRRGQEARLRCSPMKGHSHVYWYRQLPEEGLKFMVYLQKENIIDESGMPKERFSAEFPKEGPSILRIQQVVRGDSAAYFCASSPLGSGTYEQYFGPGTRLTVT.

The V and J genes are TRBV6-5 and TRBJ2-1, with 13 bases that match TRBD2. J was trimmed by 9 bases and V by 6 bases; bases with no gene match: 5. The germline CDR1 and CDR2 sequences are MNHEY and SVGAGI. The CDR3 covers 14 residues. DNA for the CDR3: TGTGCCAGCAGCACTAGCGGGGGGGCCGGTGAGCAGTTCTTC. Translating it yields CASSTSGGAGEQFF.

CDR3 bases: TGCGCCAGCAGCTTCGCAGGTGGTCCTACGCAGTATTTT. Residues: CASSFAGGPTQYF. The chain uses TRBV5-1 and TRBJ2-3, with no clear D. Germline V gene sequence: CDR1 SGHRS, CDR2 YFSETQ. CDR3 length: 13 residues. V shed 2 bases and J shed 8 bases, with 12 bases lying between them.

The rearrangement joins TRBV7-2 to TRBJ2-7, with 7 bases matching TRBD2. The CDR3 has 15 residues. With V trimmed by 1 base and J by 2 bases, 5 bases remained unmatched. Germline-derived CDR1 and CDR2 are SGHTA and FQGNSA. Here the CDR3 DNA reads TGTGCCAGCAGCTTAGACGGGAGGAGAACCTACGAGCAGTACTTC. Encoded protein: CASSLDGRRTYEQYF.

This clone has a single count. V and J are TRBV5-1 and TRBJ2-3; D gene ambiguous. The length of the CDR3 is 16 residues. Germline V lookup: CDR1 SGHRS, CDR2 YFSETQ. V was clipped by 8 bases and J by 1 base, with 20 bases between them. The CDR3 spells CASQLGGPIGTDTQYF. CDR3 DNA: TGCGCCAGTCAGCTTGGTGGGCCTATCGGCACAGATACGCAGTATTTT.

The rearrangement joins TRBV19 to TRBJ1-5; possible D gene TRBD1, 6 bases. The CDR3 is 14 amino acids. Germline CDR1 is LNHDA and CDR2 is SQIVND (reference sequence). The ends were cut back, 7 bases at V and 6 bases at J, with 16 bases in the middle. CDR3 region: CASNKQGAGQPQHF. DNA for the CDR3: TGTGCCAGTAACAAACAGGGTGCGGGTCAGCCCCAGCATTTT.

The CDR3 sequence is CASNEDRASIGYTF. In DNA form, the CDR3 reads TGTGCCAGCAATGAGGACAGGGCGAGTATAGGCTACACCTTC. The V call is TRBV2, the J call TRBJ1-2, with 8 bases lining up with TRBD1. The CDR3 has 14 amino acids. Trimming took 7 bases from V and 8 from J; bases not matched to a gene: 12. The germline gives CDR1 SNHLY, CDR2 FYNNEI.